Below are 23 T cell receptor beta chains sequenced from a single sample in a study of cytomegalovirus exposure and HLA in healthy donors. The protocol was immunoSEQ multiplex PCR, while the TCRdb copy is restricted to in-frame clones and leaves out a portion. The data hold about 140,000 clones, with approximately 87% observed a single time. The sequencing input was PBMCs. These receptors all stem from a man aged 18 to 30 in good health and CMV-seronegative.

V gene TRBV5-1 combines with J gene TRBJ2-1; 8 bases align to TRBD2. CDR3 size: 15 residues. The V and J ends lost 1 base and 7 bases, in that order; junction bases with no gene match: 7. CDR1 SGHRS and CDR2 YFSETQ come from the germline V gene. This CDR3 reads CASSLWRGVENEQFF. The CDR3 nucleotides read TGCGCCAGCAGCTTGTGGCGGGGGGTGGAAAATGAGCAGTTCTTC.

This clone was detected once. The J gene is TRBJ1-5, the V gene TRBV6-1; TRBD1 matches at 8 bases. The CDR3 covers 17 residues. Trimming at V came to 4 bases and at J to 0 bases, leaving 8 bases not matched to a gene. CDR1 and CDR2 from the germline V gene are MNHNS and SASEGT. CDR3: CASSGTGILYSNQPQHF. In nucleotides, the CDR3 is TGTGCCAGCAGTGGGACAGGGATCCTTTATAGCAATCAGCCCCAGCATTTT.

The CDR3 region is CASSLGDTTDTQYF. CDR3 DNA sequence: TGTGCCAGCAGCTTAGGGGACACCACAGATACGCAGTATTTT. V usage is TRBV28 and J usage is TRBJ2-3; perhaps TRBD1 as D (6 bases). The CDR3 is made up of 14 amino acids. V gave up 6 bases and J gave up 2 bases, with 12 bases separating them. CDR1 MDHEN and CDR2 SYDVKM come from the germline V gene.

This clone has just a few counts. The gene calls are TRBV6-4 and TRBJ2-3, with 9 bases aligning to TRBD2. Germline V CDR1 and CDR2: MRHNA, SNTAGT. V lost 5 bases and J lost 4; bases outside the gene matches: 10. This CDR3 is built from 16 residues. CDR3 sequence reads: CASSSMTSGGADTQYF. In DNA, the CDR3 is TGTGCCAGCAGTTCCATGACTAGCGGCGGGGCAGATACGCAGTATTTT.

The rearrangement joins TRBV5-1 to TRBJ2-2; 11 bases are a match to TRBD1. With 5 bases clipped from V and 4 bases from J, the junction kept 4 bases outside the gene matches. The V gene's germline CDR1 is SGHRS and CDR2 YFSETQ. This CDR3 has 15 residues. The CDR3 loop reads CASRSGTGGTGELFF. The CDR3 coding sequence is TGCGCCAGCAGGTCTGGGACAGGGGGCACCGGGGAGCTGTTTTTT.

The chain employs TRBV12-5 and TRBJ2-7, with 12 nucleotides matching TRBD1. The CDR3 covers 16 residues. J gave up 5 bases and V 0 bases, and 5 bases lay outside the gene matches. Germline V gene sequence: CDR1 LGHNT, CDR2 FRNRAP. The CDR3 is CASGLVLGTGGHEQYF. The CDR3 coding sequence is TGTGCTAGTGGTTTGGTACTAGGGACAGGGGGCCACGAGCAGTACTTC. Complete variable domain (other parts from reference TRBV12-5 and TRBJ2-7): DARVTQTPRHKVTEMGQEVTMRCQPILGHNTVFWYRQTMMQGLELLAYFRNRAPLDDSGMPKDRFSAEMPDATLATLKIQPSEPRDSAVYFCASGLVLGTGGHEQYFGPGTRLTVT.

The rearrangement links TRBV5-4 to TRBJ1-1; 9 bases map to TRBD1. V shed 4 bases and J 0 bases; nucleotides not matched to a gene: 7. CDR3 length: 16 amino acids. Germline V gene sequence: CDR1 SGHNT, CDR2 YYREEE (reference sequence). CDR3 sequence reads: CASSETGQGMNTEAFF. In DNA, the CDR3 is TGTGCCAGCAGCGAAACGGGACAGGGCATGAACACTGAAGCTTTCTTT. Variable domain in full (rest from reference TRBV5-4 and TRBJ1-1): ETGVTQSPTHLIKTRGQQVTLRCSSQSGHNTVSWYQQALGQGPQFIFQYYREEENGRGNFPPRFSGLQFPNYSSELNVNALELDDSALYLCASSETGQGMNTEAFFGQGTRLTVV.

In its sample, this clone was seen a few times. V gene TRBV7-8 combines with J gene TRBJ1-6; a possible D gene is TRBD1 (5 bases). Trimming cost V 4 bases and J 9 bases, with 13 bases left between them. The CDR3 extends over 14 amino acids. From germline, CDR1 is SGHVS and CDR2 FQNEAQ. CDR3 sequence reads: CASSSGTFPSPLHF. The CDR3 DNA sequence: TGTGCCAGCAGCTCCGGGACTTTTCCTTCACCCCTCCACTTT.

The rearrangement links TRBV5-6 to TRBJ2-3; 8 bases match TRBD2. J lost 5 bases, V lost 6 bases, and 17 bases had no gene match. CDR3 length equals 17 residues. The germline CDR1 and CDR2 sequences are SGHDT and YYEEEE. The CDR3 region is CASTPTPTGGPGDTQYF. CDR3 bases: TGTGCCAGCACCCCAACCCCCACGGGAGGGCCTGGAGATACGCAGTATTTT.

This chain connects TRBV4-2 to TRBJ2-5; 8 bases are a match to TRBD2. The germline V gene encodes CDR1 LGHNA and CDR2 YNFKEQ. This CDR3 spans 16 amino acids. Trimming removed 2 bases from V and 2 bases from J; junction bases left unmatched: 7. In DNA form, the CDR3 reads TGTGCCAGCAGCCAAACCCCCACGGGGGGGCAAGAGACCCAGTACTTC. This translates into CASSQTPTGGQETQYF.

This CDR3 reads CASSMTGVTYNEQFF. The CDR3 bases are TGTGCCAGCAGCATGACAGGGGTGACCTACAATGAGCAGTTCTTC. The chain employs TRBV13 and TRBJ2-1, with 8 positions matching TRBD1. This CDR3 comprises 15 residues. Trimming cost V 5 bases and J 2 bases; bases outside gene matches: 5. In germline, CDR1 is PRHDT, CDR2 FYEKMQ (reference sequence).

CDR3 DNA: TGTGCCAGCAGTCCCATGTACGAGCAGTACTTC. Its translation: CASSPMYEQYF. This chain joins TRBV27 and TRBJ2-7; D not certain. Germline lookup yields CDR1 MNHEY and CDR2 SMNVEV (reference sequence). The CDR3 is made up of 11 amino acids. V was shortened by 5 bases and J by 4 bases, with 6 bases between the two germline ends.

This chain uses TRBV7-2 with TRBJ2-1, with 9 bases fitting TRBD2. Trimming at V came to 3 bases and at J to 5 bases, leaving 5 bases not matched to a gene. The CDR3 has 15 amino acids. The germline V gene encodes CDR1 SGHTA and CDR2 FQGNSA. This chain's CDR3 is CASSFRLAGNNEQFF. CDR3 coding DNA: TGTGCCAGCAGCTTTCGGCTAGCGGGGAACAATGAGCAGTTCTTC.

The J gene is TRBJ1-3, the V gene TRBV27, with 9 bases identical to TRBD1. Germline V gives CDR1 MNHEY, CDR2 SMNVEV (reference sequence). The CDR3 runs 15 residues. V lost 2 bases and J lost 2; bases outside the gene matches: 1. The CDR3 spells CASSLRTGAGNTIYF. The CDR3 DNA reads as TGTGCCAGCAGTTTACGGACAGGGGCTGGAAACACCATATATTTT.

This chain uses TRBV30 with TRBJ2-2; D not resolved. Deletions cut 0 bases from V and 6 bases from J, with 11 bases between. Germline assignment: CDR1 GTSNPN and CDR2 SVGIG (reference sequence). The CDR3 loop spans 14 amino acids. The CDR3 loop is CAWSVRYGSGELFF. CDR3 nucleotides: TGTGCCTGGAGTGTACGGTATGGTTCCGGGGAGCTGTTTTTT.

V and J are TRBV28 and TRBJ1-1; TRBD1 matches 12 bases. The CDR3 is made up of 14 amino acids. Germline assignment: CDR1 MDHEN and CDR2 SYDVKM. V dropped 6 bases and J dropped 6; count of bases not matched to a gene: 5. The CDR3 spells CASSPGTGGPEAFF. The DNA for the CDR3 is TGTGCCAGCAGCCCAGGGACAGGGGGCCCTGAAGCTTTCTTT.

The chain couples TRBV2 to TRBJ1-2, with 9 bases lining up with TRBD1. Germline V gene data show CDR1 as SNHLY and CDR2 as FYNNEI. Unmatched junction bases numbered 12, after V lost 11 bases and J lost 8 bases. The length of the CDR3 is 13 residues. The CDR3 protein is CAESPGQGSGYTF. The CDR3 DNA reads as TGTGCCGAGTCCCCGGGACAGGGTTCAGGCTACACCTTC.

The chain is built from TRBV19 and TRBJ2-1, with TRBD1 matching over 9 bases. The length of the CDR3 is 15 residues. The germline gives CDR1 LNHDA, CDR2 SQIVND (reference sequence). After removal of 6 bases from V and 7 bases from J, the junction contained 10 bases not matched to a gene. The CDR3 protein is CASSTGQGAPNEQFF. Here the CDR3 DNA reads TGTGCCAGTAGCACGGGACAGGGAGCCCCAAATGAGCAGTTCTTC.

This clone has just one count. The V and J genes are TRBV7-9 and TRBJ2-3, with 7 bases identical to TRBD1. The J segment lost 4 bases and the V segment lost 7 bases, leaving 14 bases of the junction unmatched. The V gene's germline CDR1 is SEHNR and CDR2 FQNEAQ (reference sequence). The CDR3 length is 16 residues. The DNA for the CDR3 is TGTGCCAGCAAAACCGACAGGGAGTATTTCGCAGATACGCAGTATTTT. It codes for CASKTDREYFADTQYF.

The rearrangement links TRBV6-6 to TRBJ1-2; a possible D gene is TRBD1 (5 bases). V lost 3 bases and J lost 7, with 9 bases in between. CDR3 length: 12 residues. CDR1 is MNHNY and CDR2 is SVGAGI in the germline V gene (reference sequence). The CDR3: CASSYQGFGYTF. The DNA for the CDR3 is TGTGCCAGCAGTTATCAGGGATTTGGCTACACCTTC.

The chain links TRBV15 to TRBJ2-2; 14 bases map to TRBD2. Per germline, CDR1 LNHNV and CDR2 YYDKDF (reference sequence). The CDR3 has 18 amino acids. Trimming took 6 bases from V and 9 from J; bases not matched to a gene: 15. DNA of the CDR3: TGTGCCACCAGGGATGATCGAAGACTAGCGGGAGGGCCCAGGGAGCTGTTTTTT. Residues: CATRDDRRLAGGPRELFF.

The genes are TRBV9 and TRBJ2-7; 9 positions match TRBD1. The CDR3 is 13 amino acids. The germline V gene has CDR1 SGDLS and CDR2 YYNGEE. The V gene end was trimmed by 4 bases and the J gene end by 6 bases; junction bases not matched to a gene: 5. This chain's CDR3 is CASSTSDRGEQYF. The CDR3 DNA follows: TGTGCCAGCAGCACATCGGACAGGGGCGAGCAGTACTTC.

V usage is TRBV2 and J usage is TRBJ1-1; perhaps TRBD1 as D (6 bases). The V end was cut by 11 bases, the J end by 1 base, with 17 bases between. The CDR3 totals 14 residues. CDR1 SNHLY and CDR2 FYNNEI come from the germline V gene. CDR3 in amino acids: CAGSNRETNTEAFF. The CDR3 DNA follows: TGTGCCGGGTCGAACAGGGAGACGAACACTGAAGCTTTCTTT.